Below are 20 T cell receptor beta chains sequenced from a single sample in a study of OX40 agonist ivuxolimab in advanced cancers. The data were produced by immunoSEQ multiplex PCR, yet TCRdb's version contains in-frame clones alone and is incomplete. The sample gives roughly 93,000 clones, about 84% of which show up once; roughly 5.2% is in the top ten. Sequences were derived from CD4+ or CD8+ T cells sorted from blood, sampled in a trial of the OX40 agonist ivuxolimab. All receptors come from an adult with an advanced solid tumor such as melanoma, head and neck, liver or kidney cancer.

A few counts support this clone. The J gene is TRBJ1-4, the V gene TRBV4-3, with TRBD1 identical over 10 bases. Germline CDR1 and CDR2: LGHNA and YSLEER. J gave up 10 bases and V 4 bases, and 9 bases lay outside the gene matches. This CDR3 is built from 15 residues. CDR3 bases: TGCGCCAGCAGCCCTGGGGGGACAGGGGCGGGAAAACTGTTTTTT. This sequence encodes CASSPGGTGAGKLFF.

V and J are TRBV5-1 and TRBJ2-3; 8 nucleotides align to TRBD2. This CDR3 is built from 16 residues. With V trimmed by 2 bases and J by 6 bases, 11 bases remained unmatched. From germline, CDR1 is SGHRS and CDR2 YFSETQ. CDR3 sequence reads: CASSFASGPHGDTQYF. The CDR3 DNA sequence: TGCGCCAGCAGCTTCGCTAGCGGGCCCCATGGGGATACGCAGTATTTT.

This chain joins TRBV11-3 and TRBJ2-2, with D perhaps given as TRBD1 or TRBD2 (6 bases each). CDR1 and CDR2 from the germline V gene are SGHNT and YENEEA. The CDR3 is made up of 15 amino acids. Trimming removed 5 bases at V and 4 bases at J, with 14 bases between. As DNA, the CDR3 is TGTGCCAGCAGCCCGGGGGCAGGACTCACCGGGGAGCTGTTTTTT. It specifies CASSPGAGLTGELFF.

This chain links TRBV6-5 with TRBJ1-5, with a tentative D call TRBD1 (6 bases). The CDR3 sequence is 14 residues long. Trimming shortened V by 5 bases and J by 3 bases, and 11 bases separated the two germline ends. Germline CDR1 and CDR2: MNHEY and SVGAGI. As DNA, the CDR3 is TGTGCCAGCAGTCACGACAGGCTCAATCAGCCCCAGCATTTT. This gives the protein CASSHDRLNQPQHF.

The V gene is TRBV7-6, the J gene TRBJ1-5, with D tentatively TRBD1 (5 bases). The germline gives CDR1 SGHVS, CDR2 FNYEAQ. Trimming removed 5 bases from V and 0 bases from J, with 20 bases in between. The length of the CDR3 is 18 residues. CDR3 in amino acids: CASSQNQHDRNSNQPQHF. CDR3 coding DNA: TGTGCCAGCAGCCAAAACCAACACGACAGAAATAGCAATCAGCCCCAGCATTTT.

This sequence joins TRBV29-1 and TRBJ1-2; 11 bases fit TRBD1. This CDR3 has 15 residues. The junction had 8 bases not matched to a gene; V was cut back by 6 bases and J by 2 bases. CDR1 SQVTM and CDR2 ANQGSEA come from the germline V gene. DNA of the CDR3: TGCAGCGTGGTTGGACAGGGGGCTTACAACTATGGCTACACCTTC. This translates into CSVVGQGAYNYGYTF. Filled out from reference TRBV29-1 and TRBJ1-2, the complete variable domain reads SAVISQKPSRDICQRGTSLTIQCQVDSQVTMMFWYRQQPGQSLTLIATANQGSEATYESGFVIDKFPISRPNLTFSTLTVSNMSPEDSSIYLCSVVGQGAYNYGYTFGSGTRLTVV.

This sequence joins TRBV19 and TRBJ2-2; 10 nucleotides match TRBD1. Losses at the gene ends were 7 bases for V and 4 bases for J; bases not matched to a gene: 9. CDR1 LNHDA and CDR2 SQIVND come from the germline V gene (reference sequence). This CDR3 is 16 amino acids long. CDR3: CASITRTGGFTGELFF. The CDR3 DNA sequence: TGTGCCAGTATTACTCGGACAGGGGGATTCACCGGGGAGCTGTTTTTT. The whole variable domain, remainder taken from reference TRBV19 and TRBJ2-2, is DGGITQSPKYLFRKEGQNVTLSCEQNLNHDAMYWYRQDPGQGLRLIYYSQIVNDFQKGDIAEGYSVSREKKESFPLTVTSAQKNPTAFYLCASITRTGGFTGELFFGEGSRLTVL.

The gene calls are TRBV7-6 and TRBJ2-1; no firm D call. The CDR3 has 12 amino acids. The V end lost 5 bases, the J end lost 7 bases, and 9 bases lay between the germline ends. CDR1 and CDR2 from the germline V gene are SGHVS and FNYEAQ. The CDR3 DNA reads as TGTGCCAGCAGCCTCACGAGAAATGAGCAGTTCTTC. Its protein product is CASSLTRNEQFF. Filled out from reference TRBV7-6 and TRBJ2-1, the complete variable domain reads GAGVSQSPRYKVTKRGQDVALRCDPISGHVSLYWYRQALGQGPEFLTYFNYEAQQDKSGLPNDRFSAERPEGSISTLTIQRTEQRDSAMYRCASSLTRNEQFFGPGTRLTVL.

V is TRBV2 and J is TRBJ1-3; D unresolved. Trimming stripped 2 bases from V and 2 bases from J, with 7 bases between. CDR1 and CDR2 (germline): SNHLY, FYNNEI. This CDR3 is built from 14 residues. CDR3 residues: CASSEHGTGNTIYF. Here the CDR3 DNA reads TGTGCCAGCAGTGAACATGGGACTGGAAACACCATATATTTT.

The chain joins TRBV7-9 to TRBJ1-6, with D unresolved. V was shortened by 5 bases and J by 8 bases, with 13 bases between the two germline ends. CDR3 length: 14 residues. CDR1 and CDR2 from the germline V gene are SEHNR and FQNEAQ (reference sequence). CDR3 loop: CASSPGRSDSPLHF. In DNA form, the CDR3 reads TGTGCCAGCAGCCCCGGACGGTCGGATTCACCCCTCCACTTT.

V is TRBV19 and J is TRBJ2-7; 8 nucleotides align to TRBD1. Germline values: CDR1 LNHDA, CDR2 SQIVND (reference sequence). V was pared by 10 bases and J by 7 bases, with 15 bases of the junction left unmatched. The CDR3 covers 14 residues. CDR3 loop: CATRPGTGPWEQYF. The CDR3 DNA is TGTGCCACCCGCCCTGGGACAGGCCCTTGGGAGCAGTACTTC. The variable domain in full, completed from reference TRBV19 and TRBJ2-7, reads DGGITQSPKYLFRKEGQNVTLSCEQNLNHDAMYWYRQDPGQGLRLIYYSQIVNDFQKGDIAEGYSVSREKKESFPLTVTSAQKNPTAFYLCATRPGTGPWEQYFGPGTRLTVT.

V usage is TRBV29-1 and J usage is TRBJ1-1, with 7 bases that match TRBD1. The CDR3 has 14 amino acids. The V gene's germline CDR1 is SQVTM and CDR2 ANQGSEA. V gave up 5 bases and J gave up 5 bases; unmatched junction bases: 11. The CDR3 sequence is CSVITRGQGTEAFF. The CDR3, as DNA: TGCAGCGTTATAACTAGGGGGCAAGGGACTGAAGCTTTCTTT.

CDR3 loop: CASSLYGLATSTDTQYF. The CDR3 DNA reads as TGCGCCAGCAGCTTATACGGACTAGCGACTAGCACAGATACGCAGTATTTT. The gene calls are TRBV5-1 and TRBJ2-3, with 9 nucleotides matching TRBD2. The J segment lost 0 bases and the V segment lost 2 bases, leaving 7 bases of the junction unmatched. The CDR3 spans 17 residues. CDR1 and CDR2 from the germline V gene are SGHRS and YFSETQ.

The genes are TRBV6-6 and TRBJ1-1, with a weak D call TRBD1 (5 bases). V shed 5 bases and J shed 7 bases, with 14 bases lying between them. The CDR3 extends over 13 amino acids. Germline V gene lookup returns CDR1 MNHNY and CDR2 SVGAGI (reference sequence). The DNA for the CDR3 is TGTGCCAGCAGTAAGGGACCTAGTGGTGAAGCTTTCTTT. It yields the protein CASSKGPSGEAFF.

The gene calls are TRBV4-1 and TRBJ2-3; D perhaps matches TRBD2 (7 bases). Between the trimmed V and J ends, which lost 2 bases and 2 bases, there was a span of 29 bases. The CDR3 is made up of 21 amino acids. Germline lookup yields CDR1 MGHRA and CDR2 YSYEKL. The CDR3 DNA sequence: TGCGCCAGCAGCCAAAAGGAGCCGAACGGGGGGCCGCAAACGTCCACAGATACGCAGTATTTT. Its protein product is CASSQKEPNGGPQTSTDTQYF.

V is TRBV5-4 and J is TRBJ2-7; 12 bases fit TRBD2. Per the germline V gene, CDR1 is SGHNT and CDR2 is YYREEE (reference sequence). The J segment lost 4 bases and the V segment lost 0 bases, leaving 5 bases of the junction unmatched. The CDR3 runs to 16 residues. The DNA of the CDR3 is TGTGCCAGCAGCTTGGATCCTAGCGGGGGGGTGTACGAGCAGTACTTC. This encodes CASSLDPSGGVYEQYF.

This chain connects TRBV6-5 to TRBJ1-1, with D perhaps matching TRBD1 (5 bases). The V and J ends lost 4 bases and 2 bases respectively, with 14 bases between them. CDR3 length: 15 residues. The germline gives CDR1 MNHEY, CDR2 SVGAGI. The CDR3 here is CASSSWSQVNTEAFF. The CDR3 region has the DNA TGTGCCAGCAGTTCTTGGTCACAGGTCAACACTGAAGCTTTCTTT.

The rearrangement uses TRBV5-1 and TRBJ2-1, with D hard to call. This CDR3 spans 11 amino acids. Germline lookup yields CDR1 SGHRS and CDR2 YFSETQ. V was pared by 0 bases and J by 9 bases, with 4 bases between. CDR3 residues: CASSLGVEQFF. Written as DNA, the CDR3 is TGCGCCAGCAGCTTGGGGGTTGAGCAGTTCTTC.

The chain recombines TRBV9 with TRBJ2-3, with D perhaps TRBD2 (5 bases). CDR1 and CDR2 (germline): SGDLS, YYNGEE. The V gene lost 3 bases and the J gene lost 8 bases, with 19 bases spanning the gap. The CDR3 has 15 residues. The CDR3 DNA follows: TGTGCCAGCAGCGCCCAGGAGCGGAGGCGAGGTACGCAGTATTTT. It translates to CASSAQERRRGTQYF.

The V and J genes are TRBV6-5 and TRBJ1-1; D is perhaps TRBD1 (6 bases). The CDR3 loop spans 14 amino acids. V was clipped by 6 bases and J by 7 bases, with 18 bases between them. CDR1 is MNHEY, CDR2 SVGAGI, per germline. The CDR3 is CASSQTGRDGEAFF. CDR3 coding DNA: TGTGCCAGCAGCCAGACAGGTAGGGATGGTGAAGCTTTCTTT.